This is a list of T cell receptor beta chains from one sample in a study of shared clonotypes between healthy human individuals. Sequencing used immunoSEQ multiplex PCR; TCRdb keeps in-frame clones, though not all of them. Of about 480,000 clones listed, almost 80% are singletons. The source material was PBMCs. These receptors were obtained from a woman between 40 and 50 years old in good health. Some clones in this sample may be carry-over from other donors' samples. The CDR3 runs from the conserved cysteine through the conserved F or W. D genes are given only for firm matches. Expanded clones are given a class, and other clones once, few, many or no size at all.

D gene	clone size	V gene	J gene	CDR3 protein	CDR3 DNA
-	few	TRBV6-5	TRBJ2-7	CASIKETGEQYF	TGTGCCAGCATCAAAGAGACGGGAGAGCAGTACTTC
TRBD1	-	TRBV7-8	TRBJ2-7	CASSSGQGTLLREQYF	TGTGCCAGCAGCTCCGGACAGGGAACGTTACTGAGGGAGCAGTACTTC
TRBD1	few	TRBV19	TRBJ1-5	CASQRGDSYQPQHF	TGTGCCAGCCAACGGGGGGACAGTTATCAGCCCCAGCATTTT
TRBD1	-	TRBV6-1	TRBJ1-1	CASSYHRGGGTEAFF	TGTGCCAGCAGCTACCACAGGGGAGGAGGCACTGAAGCTTTCTTT
TRBD1	-	TRBV28	TRBJ2-1	CASSGTGPHNEQFF	TGTGCCAGCAGTGGGACAGGGCCCCACAATGAGCAGTTCTTC
TRBD1	-	TRBV5-6	TRBJ2-7	CASSRTGGHEQYF	TGTGCCAGCAGCCGGACAGGGGGCCACGAGCAGTACTTC
-	-	TRBV28	TRBJ1-2	CASSSGQSPGYGYTF	TGTGCCAGCAGTTCAGGTCAAAGCCCAGGCTATGGCTACACCTTC
TRBD1	-	TRBV27	TRBJ2-1	CASRRTGQFREQFF	TGTGCCAGCAGGAGGACAGGGCAGTTTAGGGAGCAGTTCTTC
-	-	TRBV7-8	TRBJ1-2	CASSLSPTASDYGYTF	TGTGCCAGCAGCTTGTCCCCCACAGCGTCAGACTATGGCTACACCTTC
-	-	TRBV30	TRBJ2-1	CAWSPSLTQFF	TGTGCCTGGAGTCCATCTCTGACGCAGTTCTTC
-	-	TRBV10-1	TRBJ1-1	CASSREGVDTEAFF	TGCGCCAGCAGCAGAGAAGGTGTGGACACTGAAGCTTTCTTT
-	-	TRBV29-1	TRBJ2-3	CSVGRAASTDTQYF	TGCAGCGTTGGCCGAGCGGCTAGCACAGATACGCAGTATTTT
TRBD2	-	TRBV7-8	TRBJ2-5	CASSLAGGRGGETQYF	TGTGCCAGCAGCTTAGCTGGGGGACGCGGGGGAGAGACCCAGTACTTC
TRBD1	-	TRBV5-1	TRBJ1-1	CASSPETGWINTEAFF	TGCGCCAGCAGCCCCGAGACAGGGTGGATAAACACTGAAGCTTTCTTT
-	-	TRBV2	TRBJ2-7	CASSQSSYEQYF	TGTGCCAGCAGTCAGAGCTCCTACGAGCAGTACTTC
-	-	TRBV27	TRBJ2-6	CASFSPGRTSGANVLTF	TGTGCCAGCTTCAGTCCGGGACGTACCTCTGGGGCCAACGTCCTGACTTTC
TRBD2	-	TRBV18	TRBJ2-3	CASSPRTSGYTDTQYF	TGTGCCAGCTCACCTCGGACTAGCGGTTACACAGATACGCAGTATTTT
TRBD2	-	TRBV7-2	TRBJ2-1	CASSPGLATQRKQFF	TGTGCCAGCAGCCCGGGACTAGCAACCCAAAGGAAGCAGTTCTTC
TRBD2	-	TRBV7-8	TRBJ2-1	CASSDLAGGYNEQFF	TGTGCCAGCAGCGACCTAGCGGGAGGCTACAATGAGCAGTTCTTC
-	-	TRBV5-4	TRBJ2-5	CASSRRAGEETQYF	TGTGCCAGCAGCCGCCGGGCGGGCGAGGAGACCCAGTACTTC
-	-	TRBV19	TRBJ2-1	CASTLAPRFF	TGTGCCAGTACCCTGGCTCCGCGGTTCTTC
TRBD2	few	TRBV7-9	TRBJ2-3	CASSLALAGVSDTQYF	TGTGCCAGCAGCTTAGCCCTAGCGGGAGTGTCAGATACGCAGTATTTT
TRBD1	few	TRBV18	TRBJ2-7	CASSLGTGLREQYF	TGTGCCAGCTCACTCGGGACAGGGCTTCGGGAGCAGTACTTC
TRBD1	-	TRBV9	TRBJ2-5	CASSAATGVETQYF	TGTGCCAGCAGCGCTGCGACAGGGGTGGAGACCCAGTACTTC
-	-	TRBV11-2	TRBJ2-5	CASRVGGLQETQYF	TGTGCCAGCAGAGTAGGTGGGCTACAAGAGACCCAGTACTTC
-	once	TRBV28	TRBJ1-5	CASRTIVGVRGDQPQHF	TGTGCCAGCCGGACTATTGTGGGGGTAAGGGGTGATCAGCCCCAGCATTTT
TRBD2	-	TRBV5-1	TRBJ2-3	CASSLVGLAGGSRTDTQYF	TGCGCCAGCAGCTTGGTGGGACTAGCGGGAGGAAGCCGCACAGATACGCAGTATTTT
TRBD2	-	TRBV7-2	TRBJ2-1	CASSLLAGIVYEQFF	TGTGCCAGCAGCTTACTAGCGGGAATTGTTTATGAGCAGTTCTTC
TRBD1	-	TRBV7-6	TRBJ2-2	CASSSLTGANTGELFF	TGTGCCAGCAGCTCGCTGACAGGGGCGAACACCGGGGAGCTGTTTTTT
-	-	TRBV2	TRBJ1-1	CASSVRQWGPEAFF	TGTGCCAGCAGCGTGAGACAGTGGGGCCCTGAAGCTTTCTTT
TRBD1	-	TRBV19	TRBJ1-1	CASSVKSGQGSFEAFF	TGTGCCAGTAGTGTAAAATCGGGACAGGGATCCTTTGAAGCTTTCTTT
-	-	TRBV7-9	TRBJ2-2	CASSFNTGELFF	TGTGCCAGCAGCTTCAACACCGGGGAGCTGTTTTTT
TRBD1	once	TRBV7-9	TRBJ1-5	CASSRTGDNQPQHF	TGTGCCAGCAGCCGAACAGGGGACAATCAGCCCCAGCATTTT
-	-	TRBV23-1	TRBJ2-7	CASSHLTGDEQYF	TGCGCCAGCAGTCATTTAACCGGGGACGAGCAGTACTTC
-	-	TRBV2	TRBJ2-7	CASSRDSYEQYF	TGTGCCAGCAGTCGGGACTCCTACGAGCAGTACTTC
TRBD1	-	TRBV30	TRBJ2-1	CASRRDRGYNEQFF	TGTGCCTCCCGCAGGGACAGGGGCTACAATGAGCAGTTCTTC
-	-	TRBV19	TRBJ1-4	CASTGGTPNEKLFF	TGTGCCAGTACGGGGGGGACCCCTAATGAAAAACTGTTTTTT
-	-	TRBV9	TRBJ2-1	CASSRTVSYNEQFF	TGTGCCAGCAGCAGGACAGTCTCCTACAATGAGCAGTTCTTC
TRBD2	-	TRBV25-1	TRBJ2-3	CASSDPSGGGIRHTQYF	TGTGCCAGCAGTGACCCCAGTGGGGGGGGGATACGGCATACGCAGTATTTT
TRBD2	-	TRBV5-4	TRBJ2-5	CASSLYRTSGTLETQYF	TGTGCCAGCAGCTTGTATCGGACTAGCGGGACCTTGGAGACCCAGTACTTC
-	-	TRBV6-6	TRBJ1-4	CASSYPIGGLNEKLFF	TGTGCCAGCAGTTACCCGATCGGGGGGCTCAATGAAAAACTGTTTTTT
-	-	TRBV7-2	TRBJ1-3	CASSFFVGNTIYF	TGTGCCAGCAGCTTCTTCGTTGGAAACACCATATATTTT